This TCR beta chain was recorded in a study of cytomegalovirus exposure and HLA in healthy donors. Here immunoSEQ multiplex PCR was the method, and the copy in TCRdb shows in-frame clones only, minus some. This sample has about 200,000 clones, with approximately 82% found just once. Details on this clone: One end of the junction is discordant with germline, which a read error may explain.

CDR1 is SSHAT and CDR2 is FNYEAQ in the germline V gene (reference sequence). The CDR3 loop spans 15 amino acids. This chain uses TRBV7-7 with TRBJ2-1, with TRBD2 matching over 12 bases. Sequencing was performed on PBMCs. The origin of this receptor is a woman aged 25 to 45 in good health and CMV-seropositive. As DNA, the CDR3 is TGTGCTAGCAGCTCCGGGACTAGCGGGCACAATGAGCAGTTCTTC. Translated: CASSSGTSGHNEQFF.